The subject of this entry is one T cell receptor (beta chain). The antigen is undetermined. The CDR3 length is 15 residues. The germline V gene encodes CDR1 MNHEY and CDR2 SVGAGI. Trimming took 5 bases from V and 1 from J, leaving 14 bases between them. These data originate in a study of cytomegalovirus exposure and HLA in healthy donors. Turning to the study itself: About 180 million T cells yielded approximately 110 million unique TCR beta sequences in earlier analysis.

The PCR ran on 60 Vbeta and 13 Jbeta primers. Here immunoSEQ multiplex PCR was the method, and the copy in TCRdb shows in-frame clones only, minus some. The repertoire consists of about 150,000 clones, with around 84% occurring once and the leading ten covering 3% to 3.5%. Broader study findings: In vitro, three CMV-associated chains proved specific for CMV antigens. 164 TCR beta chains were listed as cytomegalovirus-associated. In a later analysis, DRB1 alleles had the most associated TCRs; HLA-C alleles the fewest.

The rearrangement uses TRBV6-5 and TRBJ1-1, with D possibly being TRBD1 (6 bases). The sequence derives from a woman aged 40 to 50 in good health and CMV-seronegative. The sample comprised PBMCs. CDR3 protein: CASSPQQGRNTEAFF. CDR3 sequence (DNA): TGTGCCAGCAGTCCGCAACAGGGTCGGAACACTGAAGCTTTCTTT.